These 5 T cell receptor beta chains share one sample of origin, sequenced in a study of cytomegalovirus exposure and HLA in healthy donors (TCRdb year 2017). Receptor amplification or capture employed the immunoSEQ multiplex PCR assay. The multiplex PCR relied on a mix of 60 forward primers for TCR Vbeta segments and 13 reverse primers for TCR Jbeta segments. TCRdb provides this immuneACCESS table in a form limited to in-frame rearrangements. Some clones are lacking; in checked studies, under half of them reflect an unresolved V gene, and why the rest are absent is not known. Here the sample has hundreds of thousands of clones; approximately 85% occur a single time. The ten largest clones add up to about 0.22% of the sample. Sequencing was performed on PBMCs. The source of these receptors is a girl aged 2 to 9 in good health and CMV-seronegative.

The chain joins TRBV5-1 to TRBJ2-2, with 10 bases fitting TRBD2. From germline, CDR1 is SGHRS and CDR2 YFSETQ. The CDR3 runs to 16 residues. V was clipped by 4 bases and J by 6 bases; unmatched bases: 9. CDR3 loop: CASSGLAGVSAGELFF. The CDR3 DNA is TGCGCCAGCAGCGGTCTAGCGGGAGTATCGGCCGGGGAGCTGTTTTTT.

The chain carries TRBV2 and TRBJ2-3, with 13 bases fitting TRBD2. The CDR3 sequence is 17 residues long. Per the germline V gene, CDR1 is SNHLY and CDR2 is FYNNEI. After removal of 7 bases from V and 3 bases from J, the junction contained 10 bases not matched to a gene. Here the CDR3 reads CASKLAGGHRLTDTQYF. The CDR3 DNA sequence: TGTGCCAGCAAACTAGCGGGGGGGCATCGGTTAACAGATACGCAGTATTTT.

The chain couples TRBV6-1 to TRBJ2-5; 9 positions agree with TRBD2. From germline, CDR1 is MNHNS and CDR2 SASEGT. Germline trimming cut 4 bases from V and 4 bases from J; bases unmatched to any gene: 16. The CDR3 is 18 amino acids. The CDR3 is CASSVRGESGRNLETQYF. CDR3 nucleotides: TGTGCCAGCAGTGTGCGTGGGGAGAGCGGGAGGAACCTAGAGACCCAGTACTTC.

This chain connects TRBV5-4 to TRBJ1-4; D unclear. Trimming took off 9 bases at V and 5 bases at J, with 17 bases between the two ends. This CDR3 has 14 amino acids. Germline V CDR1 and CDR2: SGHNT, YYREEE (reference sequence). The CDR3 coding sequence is TGTGCCATCGGGAGGAGCGGCCCGAATGAAAAACTGTTTTTT. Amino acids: CAIGRSGPNEKLFF.

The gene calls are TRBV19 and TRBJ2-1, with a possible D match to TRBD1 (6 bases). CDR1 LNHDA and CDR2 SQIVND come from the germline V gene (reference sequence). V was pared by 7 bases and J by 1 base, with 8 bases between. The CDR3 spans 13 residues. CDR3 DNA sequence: TGTGCCAGTACCCAGGGGTCCTACAATGAGCAGTTCTTC. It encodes CASTQGSYNEQFF.